Detailed here is one T cell receptor (beta chain). Trimming took off 2 bases at V and 7 bases at J, with 9 bases between the two ends. This CDR3 contains 12 residues. The germline V gene encodes CDR1 LNHDA and CDR2 SQIVND (reference sequence). This entry is derived from a study of blood T cell repertoires in COVID-19. Overall study: Material from acute and convalescent COVID-19 was sourced from the United States, Italy and Spain. In each case, the material was cDNA or gDNA derived from T cells, B-cell-depleted T cells, or PBMCs.

Per the original data handling: Reference gene primer amplification yielded estimated nucleated cell counts. TCRdb keeps only in-frame clones here, not all; method: immunoSEQ multiplex PCR. That table gives V, J and clone size, and the DNA gave D and trimming. This table has 50,000 or so clones, around four fifths appearing once. The gene calls are TRBV19 and TRBJ2-7, with D possibly matching TRBD2 (5 bases). The specimen was peripheral blood. This sequence was found in a middle-aged man with acute or convalescent COVID-19. CDR3 amino acids: CASSIYPGEQYF. Written as DNA, the CDR3 is TGTGCCAGTAGTATATACCCGGGGGAGCAGTACTTC. The complete variable domain, with remaining parts taken from reference TRBV19 and TRBJ2-7, reads DGGITQSPKYLFRKEGQNVTLSCEQNLNHDAMYWYRQDPGQGLRLIYYSQIVNDFQKGDIAEGYSVSREKKESFPLTVTSAQKNPTAFYLCASSIYPGEQYFGPGTRLTVT.